One TCR beta chain is described in this entry. Its target is not known. Here immunoSEQ multiplex PCR was the method, and the copy in TCRdb shows in-frame clones only, minus some. The sample has tens of thousands of clones, 92% seen once. Germline loops: CDR1 ENHRY, CDR2 SYGVKD. The V end lost 8 bases, the J end lost 7 bases, and 18 bases lay between the germline ends. The CDR3 totals 14 residues. These data come from a study of OX40 agonist ivuxolimab in advanced cancers. Findings and caveats of the study: A proportion of nonresponders additionally exhibited low normalized T-cell clonal expansion.

The sequenced sample was CD4+ or CD8+ T cells sorted from blood, obtained in a trial of the OX40 agonist ivuxolimab. The chain joins TRBV10-3 to TRBJ2-1, with D hard to call. The TCR comes from an adult with an advanced solid tumor such as melanoma, head and neck, liver or kidney cancer. The CDR3: CAIGSKSDINEQFF. Here the CDR3 DNA reads TGTGCCATCGGGTCGAAAAGCGATATAAATGAGCAGTTCTTC.